Below, 32 T cell receptor beta chains from the same sample are listed, as sequenced in a study of beta chain features in type 1 diabetes. Isolated RNA was reverse transcribed in full, so expressed TCRB transcripts were sequenced. Repertoires were generated with immunoSEQ multiplex PCR, while TCRdb's copy carries only in-frame clones and drops some. This sample has hundreds of thousands of clones, with over 13% found just once. Overall study results and limits: Researchers report that Type 1 diabetes patients had moderately but significantly shorter TCRB CDR3s across all four CD4+ subsets.

For these receptors, no antigen is known. Sequencing was carried out using naive CD4+ T cells from blood. These receptors all come from a man aged 18 to 30 with type 1 diabetes.

This clone has only a few counts. The chain is built from TRBV27 and TRBJ1-2; TRBD1 might be the D (5 bases). The CDR3 contains 14 residues. Trimming removed 8 bases at V and 5 bases at J, with 18 bases between. Germline V gives CDR1 MNHEY, CDR2 SMNVEV (reference sequence). CDR3 region: CASAALGLGYGYTF. In DNA form, the CDR3 reads TGTGCCAGCGCGGCTCTGGGGCTAGGTTATGGCTACACCTTC.

The chain combines TRBV6-6 with TRBJ2-7, with D uncertain. Germline V gene lookup returns CDR1 MNHNY and CDR2 SVGAGI (reference sequence). The CDR3 runs to 13 residues. Trimming shortened V by 8 bases and J by 4 bases, and 15 bases separated the two germline ends. The CDR3 is CASGLSGRYEQYF. The DNA for the CDR3 is TGTGCCAGCGGTCTCTCAGGAAGATACGAGCAGTACTTC.

There are a few counts of this clone. The chain is built from TRBV4-3 and TRBJ2-1; 11 nucleotides align to TRBD1. Germline V gene sequence: CDR1 LGHNA, CDR2 YSLEER. The CDR3 spans 15 residues. V lost 6 bases and J lost 5; bases outside the gene matches: 6. CDR3 DNA sequence: TGCGCCAGCAGTCGCCGGGACAGGGGGGACAATGAGCAGTTCTTC. It translates to CASSRRDRGDNEQFF.

The DNA of the CDR3 is TGTGCCAGCAGCCCGTCCGCCAGGGTGATCGCCGAGCAGTACTTC. It encodes CASSPSARVIAEQYF. The rearrangement joins TRBV21-1 to TRBJ2-7; TRBD1, the table's D call, was not compared with the DNA. TRBV21-1 is a known pseudogene. This CDR3 region has 15 residues.

The chain is built from TRBV7-6 and TRBJ2-7; no reliable D call. The CDR3 has 13 residues. Trimming removed 5 bases from V and 4 bases from J, with 12 bases in between. Germline-derived CDR1 and CDR2 are SGHVS and FNYEAQ. The CDR3 DNA reads TGTGCCAGCAGCCACGTCAATTCGTACGAGCAGTACTTC. Amino acid sequence: CASSHVNSYEQYF.

The rearrangement uses TRBV7-2 and TRBJ2-2, with 10 bases fitting TRBD1. V trimming: 5 bases; J trimming: 0 bases; junction bases outside the gene matches: 6. From germline, CDR1 is SGHTA and CDR2 FQGNSA. The CDR3 consists of 17 residues. This CDR3 is CASSRRDRGANTGELFF. DNA of the CDR3: TGTGCCAGCAGCCGAAGGGACAGGGGTGCGAACACCGGGGAGCTGTTTTTT.

This clone was seen only a few times. V usage is TRBV4-1 and J usage is TRBJ2-2, with 10 bases matching TRBD2. V was pared by 7 bases and J by 5 bases, with 10 bases of the junction left unmatched. The CDR3 contains 16 residues. Germline loops: CDR1 MGHRA, CDR2 YSYEKL. CDR3 sequence reads: CASKNPLAGRTGELFF. For the CDR3, the DNA is TGCGCCAGCAAAAATCCACTAGCGGGGAGAACCGGGGAGCTGTTTTTT.

This clone was counted only a few times. The gene calls are TRBV7-6 and TRBJ2-1; D remains unclear. The CDR3 has 17 residues. Per the germline V gene, CDR1 is SGHVS and CDR2 is FNYEAQ. V was shortened by 7 bases and J by 0 bases, with 19 bases between the two germline ends. Written as DNA, the CDR3 is TGTGCCAGCACCTCCCTCGGTCCCCGGAGCTCCTACAATGAGCAGTTCTTC. As protein: CASTSLGPRSSYNEQFF.

V and J are TRBV2 and TRBJ2-7, with D possibly matching TRBD2 (5 bases). The CDR3 has 14 residues. CDR1 and CDR2 from the germline V gene are SNHLY and FYNNEI. The V gene lost 2 bases and the J gene lost 2 bases, with 10 bases spanning the gap. CDR3 DNA sequence: TGTGCCAGCAGTGAAAGACGGGGAACCTACGAGCAGTACTTC. Encoded protein: CASSERRGTYEQYF.

On this clone: Other DNA sequences in the sample encode the same CDR3. The chain is built from TRBV5-1 and TRBJ2-7; D is ambiguous. Trimming left V 2 bases short and J 3 bases short, with 3 bases between. CDR3 length: 11 residues. Germline lookup yields CDR1 SGHRS and CDR2 YFSETQ. CDR3 in DNA: TGCGCCAGCAGCTTAGACTACGAGCAGTACTTC. It translates to CASSLDYEQYF.

V gene TRBV10-1 combines with J gene TRBJ1-1, with no clear D. Trimming took 6 bases from V and 0 from J, leaving 8 bases between them. The germline V gene has CDR1 WNHNN and CDR2 SYGVQD (reference sequence). The CDR3 spans 13 residues. The CDR3 loop is CASSRILNTEAFF. The CDR3 DNA reads TGCGCCAGCAGCCGTATATTGAACACTGAAGCTTTCTTT.

In this sample, this clone turned up a few times. This chain connects TRBV30 to TRBJ2-1; TRBD2 matches 11 bases. CDR1 and CDR2 from the germline V gene are GTSNPN and SVGIG (reference sequence). The CDR3 is made up of 16 amino acids. V shed 2 bases and J 4 bases; nucleotides not matched to a gene: 7. The CDR3 DNA reads TGTGCCTGGAGTACTGGGACTAGCGGCATGTACAATGAGCAGTTCTTC. The encoded protein is CAWSTGTSGMYNEQFF.

Only a few counts were recorded for this clone. V and J are TRBV29-1 and TRBJ2-7; 13 positions agree with TRBD2. J lost 2 bases, V lost 6 bases, and 4 bases had no gene match. This CDR3 contains 14 residues. The germline V gene encodes CDR1 SQVTM and CDR2 ANQGSEA. The CDR3 DNA is TGCAGCGTGGCCGGGACTAGCGGGACCTACGAGCAGTACTTC. It yields the protein CSVAGTSGTYEQYF.

This clone has a handful of counts. V gene TRBV11-1 combines with J gene TRBJ1-2; 10 bases fit TRBD1. Germline CDR1 reads SGHAT; CDR2 reads FQDESV (reference sequence). With V trimmed by 5 bases and J by 6 bases, 3 bases remained unmatched. This CDR3 region has 13 residues. CDR3 in DNA: TGTGCCAGCAGCATTGGGACAGGGGATGGCTACACCTTC. Protein product: CASSIGTGDGYTF.

J is TRBJ1-5 and V is TRBV9, with TRBD1 matching over 9 bases. J lost 5 bases, V lost 2 bases, and 5 bases had no gene match. The CDR3 loop spans 15 amino acids. CDR1 and CDR2 (germline): SGDLS, YYNGEE. The CDR3 loop reads CASSVGTGKDQPQHF. The CDR3 DNA sequence: TGTGCCAGCAGCGTGGGGACAGGGAAGGATCAGCCCCAGCATTTT.

The chain joins TRBV18 to TRBJ2-1; D gene ambiguous. Germline loops: CDR1 KGHSH, CDR2 LQKENI. Trimming took 2 bases from V and 5 from J, leaving 10 bases between them. This CDR3 has 14 residues. The CDR3 DNA follows: TGTGCCAGCTCACCAGTCGGACCAAACAATGAGCAGTTCTTC. Encoded protein: CASSPVGPNNEQFF.

The sample holds a few counts of this clone. CDR3 sequence: CASSLSRGEGGTEAFF. CDR3 DNA: TGTGCCAGCAGTTTGTCCAGGGGCGAAGGAGGCACTGAAGCTTTCTTT. V is TRBV27 and J is TRBJ1-1, with D tentatively TRBD1 (6 bases). Germline lookup yields CDR1 MNHEY and CDR2 SMNVEV (reference sequence). V shed 3 bases and J shed 4 bases, with 18 bases lying between them. CDR3 length: 16 residues.

The chain joins TRBV7-6 to TRBJ2-7; no clear D. The CDR3 totals 13 residues. Germline V gene sequence: CDR1 SGHVS, CDR2 FNYEAQ. V was pared by 5 bases and J by 1 base, with 9 bases between. CDR3 sequence: CASSARRSYEQYF. DNA for the CDR3: TGTGCCAGCAGCGCCCGAAGGTCCTACGAGCAGTACTTC.

The chain is built from TRBV5-6 and TRBJ2-1; no reliable D call. The V gene lost 0 bases and the J gene lost 5 bases, with 6 bases spanning the gap. CDR3 length equals 13 residues. Germline V gene data show CDR1 as SGHDT and CDR2 as YYEEEE. Written as DNA, the CDR3 is TGTGCCAGCAGCTTGGTAGGAAACAATGAGCAGTTCTTC. It specifies CASSLVGNNEQFF.

This clone has a handful of counts. The same CDR3 arises from other DNA sequences in this sample as well. The chain couples TRBV7-9 to TRBJ2-5; D is unclear. Deletions cut 1 base from V and 6 bases from J, with 0 bases between. Germline V lookup: CDR1 SEHNR, CDR2 FQNEAQ (reference sequence). The CDR3 is 10 amino acids. In nucleotides, the CDR3 is TGTGCCAGCAGCTTAGAGACCCAGTACTTC. This sequence encodes CASSLETQYF.

This clone was recorded a few times. This chain joins TRBV6-6 and TRBJ2-1, with 8 nucleotides matching TRBD1. J was trimmed by 4 bases and V by 10 bases; bases with no gene match: 15. The CDR3 spans 16 residues. Germline lookup yields CDR1 MNHNY and CDR2 SVGAGI (reference sequence). DNA of the CDR3: TGTGCCACCGACGTCGAAAAGGACAGGGCTTACAATGAGCAGTTCTTC. Protein product: CATDVEKDRAYNEQFF.

The chain combines TRBV29-1 with TRBJ1-1; D remains ambiguous. The CDR3 has 14 amino acids. Germline loops: CDR1 SQVTM, CDR2 ANQGSEA. Trimming left V 6 bases short and J 3 bases short, with 17 bases between. Written as DNA, the CDR3 is TGCAGCGTCCATGGGAGGCTTAGCGACACTGAAGCTTTCTTT. As protein: CSVHGRLSDTEAFF.

The chain couples TRBV28 to TRBJ1-5, with no clear D. Per germline, CDR1 MDHEN and CDR2 SYDVKM. V was cut by 8 bases and J by 5 bases, with 13 bases left in between. This CDR3 has 13 residues. The CDR3 loop reads CASFVGRDQPQHF. The CDR3 DNA is TGTGCCAGCTTTGTTGGGCGAGATCAGCCCCAGCATTTT.

The rearrangement joins TRBV7-9 to TRBJ1-1, with D uncertain. CDR1 is SEHNR, CDR2 FQNEAQ, per germline (reference sequence). The V gene lost 4 bases and the J gene lost 3 bases, with 12 bases spanning the gap. The CDR3 runs 14 residues. This CDR3 is CASSSWGVDTEAFF. The CDR3 bases are TGTGCCAGCAGCTCCTGGGGTGTTGACACTGAAGCTTTCTTT.

The chain joins TRBV27 to TRBJ1-1; tentatively, D is TRBD1 (5 bases). Germline-derived CDR1 and CDR2 are MNHEY and SMNVEV (reference sequence). There are 14 residues in the CDR3. The ends were cut back, 3 bases at V and 4 bases at J, with 12 bases in the middle. Here the CDR3 reads CASSLGGRFTEAFF. For the CDR3, the DNA is TGTGCCAGCAGTTTGGGGGGACGGTTCACTGAAGCTTTCTTT.

The chain is built from TRBV25-1 and TRBJ1-1; D ambiguous. Trimming took off 6 bases at V and 1 base at J, with 12 bases between the two ends. Looked up from germline, CDR1 is MGHDK and CDR2 is SYGVNS. This CDR3 is built from 14 residues. This CDR3 is CASRETGRNTEAFF. The CDR3 DNA is TGTGCCAGCAGAGAAACCGGACGGAACACTGAAGCTTTCTTT.

With respect to this clone: Different DNA sequences within this sample yield the same CDR3. The chain uses TRBV28 and TRBJ1-5; D is uncertain. Germline CDR1 is MDHEN and CDR2 is SYDVKM. This CDR3 has 12 residues. V gave up 4 bases and J gave up 0 bases, with 1 base separating them. The CDR3 DNA sequence: TGTGCCAGCAGTTATAGCAATCAGCCCCAGCATTTT. Translated, it gives CASSYSNQPQHF.

This chain uses TRBV6-1 with TRBJ1-5; D not certain. The CDR3 is 14 amino acids. V was trimmed by 6 bases and J by 2 bases, leaving 11 bases between them. Germline-derived CDR1 and CDR2 are MNHNS and SASEGT. CDR3 sequence: CASSSSLGNQPQHF. The CDR3 DNA sequence: TGTGCCAGCAGCTCGTCCCTCGGCAATCAGCCCCAGCATTTT.

This clone was observed a handful of times. The chain couples TRBV6-5 to TRBJ2-7; D gene uncertain. Germline-derived CDR1 and CDR2 are MNHEY and SVGAGI. V was shortened by 10 bases and J by 1 base, with 17 bases between the two germline ends. The CDR3 has 14 residues. The CDR3 is CATSRPPRSYEQYF. The CDR3 nucleotides are TGTGCCACCAGCCGTCCGCCTCGATCCTACGAGCAGTACTTC.

V and J are TRBV29-1 and TRBJ1-1, with TRBD1 as a possible D gene (6 bases). The CDR3 runs to 13 residues. V was clipped by 7 bases and J by 1 base, with 13 bases between them. Germline V gene sequence: CDR1 SQVTM, CDR2 ANQGSEA. The CDR3 DNA is TGCAGCGGAAGCAGGGGATCGAACACTGAAGCTTTCTTT. Its translation is CSGSRGSNTEAFF.

This clone was observed a handful of times. This rearrangement joins TRBV5-1 to TRBJ2-7; no clear D gene. CDR1 and CDR2 (germline): SGHRS, YFSETQ. CDR3 length: 11 residues. Trimming stripped 7 bases from V and 7 bases from J, with 12 bases between. CDR3 nucleotide sequence: TGCGCCAGCCGTAGATCTGGAGAGCAGTACTTC. It codes for CASRRSGEQYF.

The table lists this clone with a few counts. The rearrangement uses TRBV6-6 and TRBJ2-3; D may be TRBD2 (5 bases). The CDR3 extends over 15 amino acids. The germline V gene has CDR1 MNHNY and CDR2 SVGAGI (reference sequence). Trimming pared 4 bases from V and 2 bases from J, leaving 13 bases between. In nucleotides, the CDR3 is TGTGCCAGCAGTTTAGGATCGGGGTTCACAGATACGCAGTATTTT. Translation gives CASSLGSGFTDTQYF.